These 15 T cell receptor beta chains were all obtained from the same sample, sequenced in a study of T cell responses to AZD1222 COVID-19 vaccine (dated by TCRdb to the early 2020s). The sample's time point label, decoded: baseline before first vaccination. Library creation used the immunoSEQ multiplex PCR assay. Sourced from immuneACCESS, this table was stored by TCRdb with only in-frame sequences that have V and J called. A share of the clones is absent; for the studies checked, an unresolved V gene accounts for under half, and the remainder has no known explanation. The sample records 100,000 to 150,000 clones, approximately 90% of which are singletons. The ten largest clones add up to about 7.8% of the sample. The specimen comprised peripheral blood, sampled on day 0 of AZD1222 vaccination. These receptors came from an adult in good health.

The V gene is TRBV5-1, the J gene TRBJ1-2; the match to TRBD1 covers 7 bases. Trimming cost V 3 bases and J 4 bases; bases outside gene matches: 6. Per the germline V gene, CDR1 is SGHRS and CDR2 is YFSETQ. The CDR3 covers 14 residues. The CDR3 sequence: CASSSGTALYGYTF. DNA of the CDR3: TGCGCCAGCAGCTCCGGGACAGCCCTCTATGGCTACACCTTC.

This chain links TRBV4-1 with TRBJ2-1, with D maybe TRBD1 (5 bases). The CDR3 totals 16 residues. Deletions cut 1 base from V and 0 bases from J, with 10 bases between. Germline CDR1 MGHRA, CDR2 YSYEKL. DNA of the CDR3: TGCGCCAGCAGCCAAGGGACACCACCCTCCTACAATGAGCAGTTCTTC. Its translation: CASSQGTPPSYNEQFF.

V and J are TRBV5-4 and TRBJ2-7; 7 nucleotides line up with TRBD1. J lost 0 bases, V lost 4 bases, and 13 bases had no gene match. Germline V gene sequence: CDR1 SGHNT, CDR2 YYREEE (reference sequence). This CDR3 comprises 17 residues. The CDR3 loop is CASSPPMAGGSSYEQYF. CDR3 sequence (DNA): TGTGCCAGCAGCCCCCCGATGGCAGGGGGTAGCTCCTACGAGCAGTACTTC.

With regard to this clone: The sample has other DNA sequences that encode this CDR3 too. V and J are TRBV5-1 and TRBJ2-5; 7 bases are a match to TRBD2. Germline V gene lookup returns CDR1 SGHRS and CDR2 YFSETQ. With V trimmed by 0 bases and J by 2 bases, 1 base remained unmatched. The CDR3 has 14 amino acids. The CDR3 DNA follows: TGCGCCAGCAGCTTGGTCGGGGGGCAAGAGACCCAGTACTTC. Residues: CASSLVGGQETQYF. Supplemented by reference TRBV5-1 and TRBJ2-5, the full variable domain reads KAGVTQTPRYLIKTRGQQVTLSCSPISGHRSVSWYQQTPGQGLQFLFEYFSETQRNKGNFPGRFSGRQFSNSRSEMNVSTLELGDSALYLCASSLVGGQETQYFGPGTRLLVL.

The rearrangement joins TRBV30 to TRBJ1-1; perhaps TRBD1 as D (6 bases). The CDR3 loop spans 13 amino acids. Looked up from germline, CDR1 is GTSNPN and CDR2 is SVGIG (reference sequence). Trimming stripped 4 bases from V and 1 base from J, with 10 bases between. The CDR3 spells CAWNQQGNTEAFF. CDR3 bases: TGTGCCTGGAACCAACAGGGGAACACTGAAGCTTTCTTT.

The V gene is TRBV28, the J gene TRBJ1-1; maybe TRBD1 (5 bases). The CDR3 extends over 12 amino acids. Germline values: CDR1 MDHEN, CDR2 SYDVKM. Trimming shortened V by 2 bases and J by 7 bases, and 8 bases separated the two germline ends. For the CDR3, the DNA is TGTGCCAGCAGTTTAGAGGGACTTGAAGCTTTCTTT. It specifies CASSLEGLEAFF. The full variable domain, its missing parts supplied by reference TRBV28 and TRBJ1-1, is DVKVTQSSRYLVKRTGEKVFLECVQDMDHENMFWYRQDPGLGLRLIYFSYDVKMKEKGDIPEGYSVSREKKERFSLILESASTNQTSMYLCASSLEGLEAFFGQGTRLTVV.

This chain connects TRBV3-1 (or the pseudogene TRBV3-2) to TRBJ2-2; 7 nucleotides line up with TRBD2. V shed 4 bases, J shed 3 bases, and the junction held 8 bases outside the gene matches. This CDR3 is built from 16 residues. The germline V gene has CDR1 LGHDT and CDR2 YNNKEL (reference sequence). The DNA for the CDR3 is TGTGCCAGCAGCCCCCAAGCGCGGGAGTACACCGGGGAGCTGTTTTTT. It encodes CASSPQAREYTGELFF.

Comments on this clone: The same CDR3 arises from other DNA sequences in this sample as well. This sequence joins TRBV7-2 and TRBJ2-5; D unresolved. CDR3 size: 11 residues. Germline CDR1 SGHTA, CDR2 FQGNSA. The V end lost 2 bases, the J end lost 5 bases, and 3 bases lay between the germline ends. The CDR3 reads CASSLYETQYF. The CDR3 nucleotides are TGTGCCAGCAGCTTATACGAGACCCAGTACTTC.

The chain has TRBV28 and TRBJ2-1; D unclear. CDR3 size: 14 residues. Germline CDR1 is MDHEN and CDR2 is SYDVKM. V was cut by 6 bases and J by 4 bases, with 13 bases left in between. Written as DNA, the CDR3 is TGTGCCAGCAGCTCCTTCGCAGCATACAATGAGCAGTTCTTC. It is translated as CASSSFAAYNEQFF.

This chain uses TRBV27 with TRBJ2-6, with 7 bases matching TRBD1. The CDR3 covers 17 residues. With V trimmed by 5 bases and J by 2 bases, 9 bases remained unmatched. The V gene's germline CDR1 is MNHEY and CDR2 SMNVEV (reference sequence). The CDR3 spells CASSPRDSITGANVLTF. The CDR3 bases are TGTGCCAGCAGTCCCCGGGACAGCATAACTGGGGCCAACGTCCTGACTTTC.

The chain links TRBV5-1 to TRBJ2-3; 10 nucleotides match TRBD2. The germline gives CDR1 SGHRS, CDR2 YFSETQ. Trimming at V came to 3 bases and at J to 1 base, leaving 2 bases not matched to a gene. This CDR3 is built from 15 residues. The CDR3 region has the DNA TGCGCCAGCAGCTCCGGGACTAGCGGCACAGATACGCAGTATTTT. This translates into CASSSGTSGTDTQYF.

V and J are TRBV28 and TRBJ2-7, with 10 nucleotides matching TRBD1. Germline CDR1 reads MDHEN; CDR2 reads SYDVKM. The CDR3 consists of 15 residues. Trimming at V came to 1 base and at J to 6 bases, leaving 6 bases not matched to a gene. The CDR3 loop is CASSLFGQGVGEQYF. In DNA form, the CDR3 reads TGTGCCAGCAGTTTATTCGGACAGGGGGTCGGCGAGCAGTACTTC.

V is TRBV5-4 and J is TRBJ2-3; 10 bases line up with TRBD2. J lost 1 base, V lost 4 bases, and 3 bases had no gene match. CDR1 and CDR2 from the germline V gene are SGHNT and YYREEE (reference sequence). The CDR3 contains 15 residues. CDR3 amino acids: CASSAGTSGTDTQYF. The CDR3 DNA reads TGTGCCAGCAGCGCCGGGACTAGCGGCACAGATACGCAGTATTTT.

This CDR3 reads CASSLDREEDSPLHF. CDR3 bases: TGTGCCAGCAGCTTAGACAGGGAGGAGGATTCACCCCTCCACTTT. V and J are TRBV11-3 and TRBJ1-6, with D possibly being TRBD1 (5 bases). This CDR3 has 15 amino acids. CDR1 and CDR2 (germline): SGHNT, YENEEA. The V and J ends lost 0 bases and 8 bases respectively, with 11 bases between them. Full variable domain (outside the CDR3, taken from reference TRBV11-3 and TRBJ1-6): EAGVVQSPRYKIIEKKQPVAFWCNPISGHNTLYWYLQNLGQGPELLIRYENEEAVDDSQLPKDRFSAERLKGVDSTLKIQPAELGDSAVYLCASSLDREEDSPLHFGNGTRLTVT.

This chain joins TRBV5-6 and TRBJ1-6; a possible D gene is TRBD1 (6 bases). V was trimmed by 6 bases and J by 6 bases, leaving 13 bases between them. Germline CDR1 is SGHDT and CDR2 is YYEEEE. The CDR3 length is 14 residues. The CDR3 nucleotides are TGTGCCAGCACCTACAGGGCCTCTAATTCACCCCTCCACTTT. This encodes CASTYRASNSPLHF. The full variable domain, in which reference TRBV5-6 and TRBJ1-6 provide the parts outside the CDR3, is DAGVTQSPTHLIKTRGQQVTLRCSPKSGHDTVSWYQQALGQGPQFIFQYYEEEERQRGNFPDRFSGHQFPNYSSELNVNALLLGDSALYLCASTYRASNSPLHFGNGTRLTVT.